Each of the 5 T cell receptor beta chains below was sequenced from the same sample in a study of type 1 and type 2 diabetes patients. Genomic DNA was the PCR template. Amplification of the beta chain CDR3 used 30 forward and 13 reverse multiplex primers. TCRdb reprocessed the multiplex PCR reads via MiXCR and lists one record per CDR3 protein. The sample records fewer than 300,000 distinct CDR3 sequences, more than 40% being singletons. The sample consisted of peripheral blood mononuclear cells (PBMCs). The origin of the receptors is a man in his late teens or twenties with type 2 diabetes.

This clonotype turned up a few times. CDR3 sequence: CASSLYGTTNTGELFF. CDR3 nucleotide sequence: TGTGCCAGCAGCTTATATGGGACAACGAACACCGGGGAGCTGTTTTTT. The rearrangement links TRBV7-3 to TRBJ2-2; a weak D match, TRBD1 (6 bases). This CDR3 spans 16 amino acids. The germline V and J ends were trimmed by 2 bases and 0 bases, with 10 bases remaining between them. The germline CDR1 and CDR2 sequences are SGHTA and FQGTGA.

This chain uses TRBV7-2 with TRBJ2-7; possibly TRBD2 for D (6 bases). Germline assignment: CDR1 SGHTA and CDR2 FQGNSA. This CDR3 has 15 amino acids. V lost 5 bases and J 7 bases, leaving 21 bases between the germline ends. CDR3 in amino acids: CASSPPGTPDQEQYF. DNA for the CDR3: TGTGCCAGCAGCCCCCCGGGGACTCCTGACCAGGAGCAGTACTTC.

The chain uses TRBV5-1 and TRBJ1-1, with unresolved D. Germline loops: CDR1 SGHRS, CDR2 YFSETQ. Trimming removed 5 bases from V and 3 bases from J, with 8 bases in between. The CDR3 spans 12 residues. CDR3 coding DNA: TGCGCCAGCAGATTCAGTGACACTGAAGCTTTCTTT. It is translated as CASRFSDTEAFF.

The chain is built from TRBV2 and TRBJ2-6; D is possibly TRBD1 (6 bases). The CDR3 is 18 amino acids. V was clipped by 6 bases and J by 1 base, with 19 bases between them. The germline V gene encodes CDR1 SNHLY and CDR2 FYNNEI. The DNA of the CDR3 is TGTGCCAGCAGCCCAATCGGGACAAGGTTATCTGGGGCCAACGTCCTGACTTTC. It translates to CASSPIGTRLSGANVLTF.

DNA for the CDR3: TGTGCCTGGAAGGCCAGAAACCAAGAGACCCAGTACTTC. It codes for CAWKARNQETQYF. The rearrangement joins TRBV30 to TRBJ2-5; D is unclear. Germline loops: CDR1 GTSNPN, CDR2 SVGIG (reference sequence). V lost 4 bases, J lost 0 bases, and 9 bases lay in between. The CDR3 loop spans 13 amino acids.